The 16 T cell receptor beta chains below were found in one sample sequenced in a study of blood T cell repertoires in COVID-19. Sequenced by immunoSEQ multiplex PCR; TCRdb stores in-frame clones only, minus some. The sample records 150,000 to 200,000 clones, more than 75% being singletons. The sequencing input was peripheral blood. Source of these receptors: a man aged 60-69 years with active or convalescent COVID-19.

CDR3 protein: CASSLGGPLDQPQHF. Here the CDR3 DNA reads TGTGCCAGCAGCTTGGGAGGCCCTCTAGATCAGCCCCAGCATTTT. The rearrangement uses TRBV7-2 and TRBJ1-5; the D is unclear. V lost 3 bases, J lost 5 bases, and 14 bases lay in between. The length of the CDR3 is 15 residues. Germline V lookup: CDR1 SGHTA, CDR2 FQGNSA.

This clone was observed a few times. The chain recombines TRBV9 with TRBJ2-2; D perhaps matches TRBD2 (6 bases). The CDR3 is made up of 16 amino acids. V dropped 3 bases and J dropped 0 bases, with 12 bases sitting between them. The germline V gene has CDR1 SGDLS and CDR2 YYNGEE. In DNA, the CDR3 is TGTGCCAGCAGCGCCCCGGGACTTTCGAACACCGGGGAGCTGTTTTTT. It codes for CASSAPGLSNTGELFF.

This clone was seen a single time. V gene TRBV5-1 combines with J gene TRBJ1-1; 7 nucleotides agree with TRBD1. Unmatched junction bases numbered 11, after V lost 5 bases and J lost 4 bases. This CDR3 comprises 15 residues. CDR1 and CDR2 (germline): SGHRS, YFSETQ. The CDR3 coding sequence is TGCGCCAGCAGGCTATGGGACAGCGTATCCACTGAAGCTTTCTTT. It yields the protein CASRLWDSVSTEAFF.

The V and J genes are TRBV18 and TRBJ2-2; a possible D gene is TRBD1 (6 bases). Germline V gene data show CDR1 as KGHSH and CDR2 as LQKENI. This CDR3 has 14 residues. V shed 3 bases and J shed 3 bases, with 8 bases lying between them. CDR3 protein: CASSPRTDTGELFF. In DNA form, the CDR3 reads TGTGCCAGCTCACCCCGGACAGACACCGGGGAGCTGTTTTTT.

The V and J genes are TRBV7-9 and TRBJ2-2, with 7 positions matching TRBD1. The V segment lost 5 bases and the J segment 14 bases; nucleotides outside the gene matches: 5. The CDR3 consists of 11 residues. CDR1 and CDR2 (germline): SEHNR, FQNEAQ (reference sequence). CDR3 amino acids: CASSADRALFF. The CDR3 DNA reads TGTGCCAGCAGCGCCGACAGGGCCCTGTTTTTT.

This chain joins TRBV4-1 and TRBJ2-4; D is perhaps TRBD1 (6 bases). The germline V gene has CDR1 MGHRA and CDR2 YSYEKL. Trimming removed 1 base at V and 3 bases at J, with 7 bases between. The CDR3 contains 14 residues. The CDR3 is CASSQGTVKNIQYF. CDR3 coding DNA: TGCGCCAGCAGCCAAGGGACAGTCAAAAACATTCAGTACTTC.

The genes are TRBV7-8 and TRBJ1-1, with 7 bases matching TRBD1. J was trimmed by 5 bases and V by 0 bases; bases with no gene match: 9. In germline, CDR1 is SGHVS, CDR2 FQNEAQ. This CDR3 contains 16 residues. The CDR3 here is CASSLARTGTGTEAFF. CDR3 coding DNA: TGTGCCAGCAGCTTAGCAAGGACAGGAACGGGGACTGAAGCTTTCTTT.

This clone was recorded once. The chain combines TRBV27 with TRBJ2-2, with D tentatively TRBD1 (6 bases). V was trimmed by 5 bases and J by 8 bases, leaving 15 bases between them. This CDR3 is 14 amino acids long. The germline CDR1 and CDR2 sequences are MNHEY and SMNVEV (reference sequence). CDR3 region: CASSVGRGSGELFF. The CDR3 DNA follows: TGTGCCAGCAGTGTGGGCAGGGGTTCGGGGGAGCTGTTTTTT.

The rearrangement links TRBV5-5 to TRBJ2-7, with 8 bases identical to TRBD1. The CDR3 sequence is 15 residues long. CDR1 is SGHKS and CDR2 is YYEKEE in the germline V gene (reference sequence). V lost 3 bases and J lost 3; bases outside the gene matches: 8. The CDR3 reads CASSSGGGQHYEQYF. CDR3 nucleotides: TGTGCCAGCAGCTCAGGGGGCGGGCAACACTACGAGCAGTACTTC.

This chain links TRBV27 with TRBJ1-1; 8 bases are a match to TRBD1. V was pared by 3 bases and J by 3 bases, with 9 bases of the junction left unmatched. Germline loops: CDR1 MNHEY, CDR2 SMNVEV (reference sequence). The CDR3 has 16 residues. This CDR3 is CASSFGQGIPYTEAFF. CDR3 DNA sequence: TGTGCCAGCAGTTTCGGACAGGGAATCCCCTACACTGAAGCTTTCTTT.

The chain carries TRBV7-9 and TRBJ1-2; tentative D call: TRBD1 (6 bases). The CDR3 length is 15 residues. V was pared by 5 bases and J by 4 bases, with 17 bases between. The germline CDR1 and CDR2 sequences are SEHNR and FQNEAQ (reference sequence). The CDR3 reads CASSGTGFWSYGYTF. In nucleotides, the CDR3 is TGTGCCAGCAGCGGCACAGGGTTTTGGTCCTATGGCTACACCTTC.

V and J are TRBV7-9 and TRBJ2-7, with 12 positions matching TRBD2. J lost 2 bases, V lost 4 bases, and 6 bases had no gene match. This CDR3 is 16 amino acids long. In germline, CDR1 is SEHNR, CDR2 FQNEAQ (reference sequence). The CDR3 loop is CASSSLRLAGAYEQYF. The CDR3 region has the DNA TGTGCCAGCAGCTCACTGCGACTAGCGGGGGCCTACGAGCAGTACTTC.

The chain joins TRBV11-3 to TRBJ2-1; D is unclear. The CDR3 is 13 residues long. Germline CDR1 reads SGHNT; CDR2 reads YENEEA. The germline V and J ends were trimmed by 1 base and 9 bases, with 10 bases remaining between them. Here the CDR3 reads CASSLVGVSEQFF. CDR3 nucleotide sequence: TGTGCCAGCAGCTTAGTCGGAGTTTCTGAGCAGTTCTTC.

The chain has TRBV7-9 and TRBJ2-3, with 9 nucleotides matching TRBD1. V dropped 6 bases and J dropped 3; count of bases not matched to a gene: 4. CDR1 and CDR2 (germline): SEHNR, FQNEAQ (reference sequence). The CDR3 covers 14 residues. CDR3 DNA: TGTGCCAGCAGGGGGGACAGGGTGACAGATACGCAGTATTTT. Translated: CASRGDRVTDTQYF.

The chain carries TRBV2 and TRBJ1-5, with 9 bases fitting TRBD1. The CDR3 is 16 amino acids. With 2 bases clipped from V and 3 bases from J, the junction kept 5 bases outside the gene matches. CDR1 is SNHLY, CDR2 FYNNEI, per germline. CDR3 nucleotide sequence: TGTGCCAGCAGTGAATTTGGGACAGGGCCCAATCAGCCCCAGCATTTT. Residues: CASSEFGTGPNQPQHF.

The chain uses TRBV14 and TRBJ2-7; TRBD1 matches 7 bases. J gave up 2 bases and V 3 bases, and 4 bases lay outside the gene matches. This CDR3 spans 14 amino acids. Per germline, CDR1 SGHDN and CDR2 FVKESK. The CDR3: CASSQTGLPYEQYF. DNA of the CDR3: TGTGCCAGCAGCCAGACAGGGCTGCCCTACGAGCAGTACTTC.